This T cell receptor beta chain comes out of a study of T-cell reconstitution after alpha-beta-depleted transplantation in children. This clonotype was observed a handful of times. This sample's TCRbeta library carried unique molecular identifier barcodes. TCRdb re-derived calls from the PCR reads in MiXCR, one entry per CDR3 protein. Of about 540,000 distinct CDR3 sequences listed, 25% to 30% are singletons. V was clipped by 2 bases and J by 5 bases, with 7 bases between them. The CDR3 covers 13 residues. The germline gives CDR1 SEHNR, CDR2 FQNEAQ (reference sequence). The sequencing used PBMCs, collected before TCRalphabeta/CD19-depleted stem cell transplant. The TCR originated in a boy less than two years old with Wiskott-Aldrich syndrome, due to receive a stem cell transplant. The V and J genes are TRBV7-9 and TRBJ2-4; no clear D gene. The chain's CDR3 is CASSLLSQNIQYF. The CDR3 bases are TGTGCCAGCAGCTTATTGAGTCAAAACATTCAGTACTTC.